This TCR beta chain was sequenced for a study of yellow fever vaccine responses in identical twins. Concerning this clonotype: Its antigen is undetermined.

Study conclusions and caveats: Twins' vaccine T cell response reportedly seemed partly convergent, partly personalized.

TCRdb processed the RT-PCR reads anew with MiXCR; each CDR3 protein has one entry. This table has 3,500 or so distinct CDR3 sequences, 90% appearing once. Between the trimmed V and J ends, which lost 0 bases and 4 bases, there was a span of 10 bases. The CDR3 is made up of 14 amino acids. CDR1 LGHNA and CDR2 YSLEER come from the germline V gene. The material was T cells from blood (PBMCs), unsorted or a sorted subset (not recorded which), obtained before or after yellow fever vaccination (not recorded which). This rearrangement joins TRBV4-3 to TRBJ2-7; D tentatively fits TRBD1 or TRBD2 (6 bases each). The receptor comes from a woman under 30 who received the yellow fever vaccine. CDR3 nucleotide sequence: TGCGCCAGCAGCCAAGATCTAGGGGGGTACGAGCAGTACTTC. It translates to CASSQDLGGYEQYF.